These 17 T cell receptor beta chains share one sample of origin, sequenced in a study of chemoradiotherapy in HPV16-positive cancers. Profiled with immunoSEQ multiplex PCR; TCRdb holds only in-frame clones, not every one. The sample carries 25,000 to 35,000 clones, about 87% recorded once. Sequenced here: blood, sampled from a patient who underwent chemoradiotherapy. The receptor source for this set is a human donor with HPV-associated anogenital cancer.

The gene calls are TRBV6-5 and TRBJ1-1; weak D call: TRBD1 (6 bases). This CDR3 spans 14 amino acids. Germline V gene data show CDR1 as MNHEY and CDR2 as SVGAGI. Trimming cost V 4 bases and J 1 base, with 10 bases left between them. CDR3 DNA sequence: TGTGCCAGCAGTTTGGGGGGCCGGAACACTGAAGCTTTCTTT. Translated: CASSLGGRNTEAFF.

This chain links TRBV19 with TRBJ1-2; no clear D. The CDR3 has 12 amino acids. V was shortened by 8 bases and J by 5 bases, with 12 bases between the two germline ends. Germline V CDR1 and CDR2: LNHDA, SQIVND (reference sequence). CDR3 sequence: CASLSLPYGYTF. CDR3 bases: TGTGCCAGTCTCTCCCTTCCTTATGGCTACACCTTC.

CDR3 residues: CASSPPTGGPYEQYF. The CDR3 coding sequence is TGTGCCAGCTCACCACCGACGGGGGGTCCCTACGAGCAGTACTTC. V is TRBV18 and J is TRBJ2-7; 7 bases align to TRBD2. Germline V gives CDR1 KGHSH, CDR2 LQKENI. Trimming at V came to 0 bases and at J to 2 bases, leaving 4 bases not matched to a gene. The CDR3 extends over 15 amino acids.

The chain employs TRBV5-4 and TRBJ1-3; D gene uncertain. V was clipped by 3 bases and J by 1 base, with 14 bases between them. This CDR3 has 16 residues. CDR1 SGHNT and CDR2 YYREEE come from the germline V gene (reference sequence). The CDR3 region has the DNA TGTGCCAGCAGCTCTACGTTACCGCGATCTGGAAACACCATATATTTT. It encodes CASSSTLPRSGNTIYF. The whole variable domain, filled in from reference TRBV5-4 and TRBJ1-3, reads ETGVTQSPTHLIKTRGQQVTLRCSSQSGHNTVSWYQQALGQGPQFIFQYYREEENGRGNFPPRFSGLQFPNYSSELNVNALELDDSALYLCASSSTLPRSGNTIYFGEGSWLTVV.

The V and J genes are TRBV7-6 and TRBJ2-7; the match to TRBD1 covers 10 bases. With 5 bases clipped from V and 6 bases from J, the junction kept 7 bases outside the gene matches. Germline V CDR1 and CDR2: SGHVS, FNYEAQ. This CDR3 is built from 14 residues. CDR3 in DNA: TGTGCCAGCAGCCCCGGGACAGGGGCAGGCGAGCAGTACTTC. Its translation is CASSPGTGAGEQYF.

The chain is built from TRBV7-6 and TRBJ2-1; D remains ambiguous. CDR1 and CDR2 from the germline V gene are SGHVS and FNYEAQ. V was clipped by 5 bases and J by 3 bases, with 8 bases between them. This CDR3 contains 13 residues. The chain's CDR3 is CASSASNYNEQFF. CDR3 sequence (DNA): TGTGCCAGCAGCGCTTCTAACTACAATGAGCAGTTCTTC.

The chain's CDR3 is CASSYGDTDTEAFF. The CDR3 coding sequence is TGTGCCAGCAGTTACGGTGACACCGATACTGAAGCTTTCTTT. V usage is TRBV6-5 and J usage is TRBJ1-1; D call uncertain. The CDR3 has 14 residues. Trimming removed 2 bases from V and 5 bases from J, with 12 bases in between. Germline CDR1 MNHEY, CDR2 SVGAGI.

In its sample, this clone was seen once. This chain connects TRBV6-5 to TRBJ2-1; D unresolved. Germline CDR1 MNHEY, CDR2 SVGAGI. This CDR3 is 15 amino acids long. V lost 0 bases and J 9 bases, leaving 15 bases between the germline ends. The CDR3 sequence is CASSYSSGGLGEQFF. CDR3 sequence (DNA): TGTGCCAGCAGTTACTCTTCGGGCGGTTTGGGTGAGCAGTTCTTC.

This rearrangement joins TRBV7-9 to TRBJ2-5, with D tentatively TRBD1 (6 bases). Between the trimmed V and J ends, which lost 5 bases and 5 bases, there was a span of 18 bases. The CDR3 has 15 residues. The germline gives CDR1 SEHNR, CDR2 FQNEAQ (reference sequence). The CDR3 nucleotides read TGTGCCAGCAGCCCCCGGACAGAGCGCCGGGAGACCCAGTACTTC. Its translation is CASSPRTERRETQYF.

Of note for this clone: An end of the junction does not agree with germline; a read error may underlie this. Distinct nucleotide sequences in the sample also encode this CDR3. Written as DNA, the CDR3 is TGTGCCAGTAGCTGGGAGCCCGGGGGGCTGGAGACCCAGTACTTC. It is translated as CASSWEPGGLETQYF. The rearrangement uses TRBV5-4 and TRBJ2-5; D is perhaps TRBD2 (7 bases). The CDR3 loop spans 15 amino acids. Per the germline V gene, CDR1 is SGHNT and CDR2 is YYREEE (reference sequence).

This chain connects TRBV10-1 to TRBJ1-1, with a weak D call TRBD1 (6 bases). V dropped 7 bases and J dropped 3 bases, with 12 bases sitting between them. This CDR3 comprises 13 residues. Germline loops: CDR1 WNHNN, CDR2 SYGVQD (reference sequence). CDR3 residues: CASTLNRDTEAFF. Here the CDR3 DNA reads TGCGCCAGCACCTTGAACAGGGACACTGAAGCTTTCTTT.

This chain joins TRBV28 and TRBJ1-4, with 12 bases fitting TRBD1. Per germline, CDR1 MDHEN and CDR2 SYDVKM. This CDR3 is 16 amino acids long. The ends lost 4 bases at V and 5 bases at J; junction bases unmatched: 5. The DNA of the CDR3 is TGTGCCAGCAGTTCCGGGACAGGGGGCTTGAATGAAAAACTGTTTTTT. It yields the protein CASSSGTGGLNEKLFF.

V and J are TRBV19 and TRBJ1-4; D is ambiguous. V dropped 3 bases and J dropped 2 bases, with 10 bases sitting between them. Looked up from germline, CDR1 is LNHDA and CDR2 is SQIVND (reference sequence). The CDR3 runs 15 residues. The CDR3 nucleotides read TGTGCCAGTAGTATTAACGGGATGACTAATGAAAAACTGTTTTTT. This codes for CASSINGMTNEKLFF.

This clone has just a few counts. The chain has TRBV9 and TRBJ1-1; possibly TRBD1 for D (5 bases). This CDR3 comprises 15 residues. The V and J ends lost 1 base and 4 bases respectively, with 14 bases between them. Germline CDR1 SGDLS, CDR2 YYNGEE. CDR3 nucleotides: TGTGCCAGCAGCGTACTAGGTTGGGGGAGCACTGAAGCTTTCTTT. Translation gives CASSVLGWGSTEAFF.

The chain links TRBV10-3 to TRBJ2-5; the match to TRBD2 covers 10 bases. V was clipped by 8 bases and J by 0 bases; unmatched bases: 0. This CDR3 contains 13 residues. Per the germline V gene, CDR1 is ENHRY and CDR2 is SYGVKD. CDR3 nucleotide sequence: TGTGCCATCGGGACTAGCGACCAAGAGACCCAGTACTTC. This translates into CAIGTSDQETQYF.

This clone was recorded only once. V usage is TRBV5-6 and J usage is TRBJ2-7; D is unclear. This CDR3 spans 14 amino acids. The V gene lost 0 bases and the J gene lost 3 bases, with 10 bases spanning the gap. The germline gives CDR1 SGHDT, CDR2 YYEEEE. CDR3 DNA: TGTGCCAGCAGCTTGGGGAACGTTGGCTACGAGCAGTACTTC. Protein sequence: CASSLGNVGYEQYF.

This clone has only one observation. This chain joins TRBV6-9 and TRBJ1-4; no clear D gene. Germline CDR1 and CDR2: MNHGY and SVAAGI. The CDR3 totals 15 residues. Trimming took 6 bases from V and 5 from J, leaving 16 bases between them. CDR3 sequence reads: CASRRPDPKNEKLFF. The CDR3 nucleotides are TGTGCCAGCAGACGACCGGACCCTAAAAATGAAAAACTGTTTTTT.